This T cell receptor beta chain was obtained from a study of T cells after posttransplantation cyclophosphamide. Produced via immunoSEQ multiplex PCR; TCRdb's table is partial and in-frame only. This sample has about 2,600 clones, each found more than once. This clone showed up many times. Its matching antigen is unknown. A marrow graft followed busulfan-fludarabine conditioning, with cyclophosphamide on days +3 and +4. Study-wide findings and caveats: Blood and skin or GI T cell repertoires showed limited TRB overlap. Later blood repertoires were often dominated by clones from the donor CD8+ memory compartment. TRB clonality was highly associated with recipient CMV seropositivity and reactivation.

The CDR3 is 15 residues long. Trimming left V 2 bases short and J 4 bases short, with 15 bases between. CDR1 SGDLS and CDR2 YYNGEE come from the germline V gene. Sequences were derived from PBMCs, sampled 32 days after allogeneic stem cell transplant with posttransplant cyclophosphamide. The chain uses TRBV9 and TRBJ1-1; TRBD1 might be the D (6 bases). This TCR was sampled from a female patient between 50 and 60 years old who received an allogeneic stem cell transplant from a related donor, was CMV-positive, and had no GVHD. Part of the T cells may come from the graft donor. CDR3 sequence: CASSVGPGAGTEAFF. Here the CDR3 DNA reads TGTGCCAGCAGCGTCGGGCCAGGGGCGGGCACTGAAGCTTTCTTT.